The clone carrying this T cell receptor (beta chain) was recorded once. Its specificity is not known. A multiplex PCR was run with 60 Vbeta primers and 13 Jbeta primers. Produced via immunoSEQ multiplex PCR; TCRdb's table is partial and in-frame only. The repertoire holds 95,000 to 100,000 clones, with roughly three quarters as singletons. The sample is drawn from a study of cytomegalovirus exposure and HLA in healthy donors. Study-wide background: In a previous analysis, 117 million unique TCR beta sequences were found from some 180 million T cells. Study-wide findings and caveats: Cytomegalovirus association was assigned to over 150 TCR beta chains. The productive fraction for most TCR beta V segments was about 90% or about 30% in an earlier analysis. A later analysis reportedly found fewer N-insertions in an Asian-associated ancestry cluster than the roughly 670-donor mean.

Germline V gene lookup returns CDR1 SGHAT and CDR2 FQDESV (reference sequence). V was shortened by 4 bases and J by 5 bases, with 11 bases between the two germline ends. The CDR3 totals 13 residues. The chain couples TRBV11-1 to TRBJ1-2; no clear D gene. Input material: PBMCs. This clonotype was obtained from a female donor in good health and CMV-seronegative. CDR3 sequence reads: CASSSPTGYGYTF. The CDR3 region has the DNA TGTGCCAGCAGCTCCCCGACGGGGTATGGCTACACCTTC.